This T cell receptor (beta chain) originates from a study of OX40 agonist ivuxolimab in advanced cancers. In the study overall: Three dose-escalation patients had partial responses: one with hepatocellular carcinoma and two with cutaneous melanoma.

Trimming pared 8 bases from V and 7 bases from J, leaving 18 bases between. Germline-derived CDR1 and CDR2 are LNHDA and SQIVND (reference sequence). The CDR3 sequence is 14 residues long. Libraries were prepared by immunoSEQ multiplex PCR; TCRdb keeps only in-frame clonotypes and omits some of them. This sample has some 81,000 clones, with around 90% found just once. Findings and limits, study-wide: Fewer expanded clones were found on average in CD4+ than in CD8+ T cells.

On this clone: Its antigen is not identified.

This sequence joins TRBV19 and TRBJ2-1; a weak D match, TRBD1 (5 bases). This TCR was recovered from an adult with an advanced solid tumor such as melanoma, head and neck, liver or kidney cancer. The sequencing used CD4+ or CD8+ T cells sorted from blood, collected in a trial of the OX40 agonist ivuxolimab. CDR3 coding DNA: TGTGCCAGTTTAAACTTGACAGACGGGAATGAGCAGTTCTTC. This codes for CASLNLTDGNEQFF.